These 26 T cell receptor beta chains share one sample of origin, sequenced in a study of prognosis after radiotherapy for stage I lung cancer. Amplification of the TCR beta CDR3 (from genomic DNA) was done by two-round multiplex PCR. The first round of PCR was done with primers that matched each TRBV and TRBJ gene. Using its own MiXCR run on the multiplex PCR reads, TCRdb lists one record per CDR3 protein. This table holds roughly 30,000 distinct CDR3 sequences, around 38% found once. The sequencing here drew on PBMCs, taken before or after stereotactic body radiation therapy (not recorded which). Every receptor here comes from a donor over 45 with non-small cell lung cancer.

This clonotype has ten or more counts. The chain uses TRBV9 and TRBJ2-7; D uncertain. This CDR3 spans 14 amino acids. V was trimmed by 2 bases and J by 2 bases, leaving 11 bases between them. Germline V gene lookup returns CDR1 SGDLS and CDR2 YYNGEE. CDR3 loop: CASSVEALAYEQYF. DNA for the CDR3: TGTGCCAGCAGCGTCGAGGCGCTCGCCTACGAGCAGTACTTC.

This clonotype was detected many times. This sequence joins TRBV7-3 and TRBJ2-6; the D gene is possibly TRBD1 (5 bases). CDR1 is SGHTA, CDR2 FQGTGA, per germline. Trimming cost V 5 bases and J 0 bases, with 14 bases left between them. The CDR3 spans 17 residues. CDR3 loop: CASSPWGTGSGANVLTF. DNA for the CDR3: TGTGCCAGCAGCCCATGGGGCACGGGCTCTGGGGCCAACGTCCTGACTTTC. Full variable domain (missing parts from reference TRBV7-3 and TRBJ2-6): GAGVSQTPSNKVTEKGKYVELRCDPISGHTALYWYRQSLGQGPEFLIYFQGTGAADDSGLPNDRFFAVRPEGSVSTLKIQRTERGDSAVYLCASSPWGTGSGANVLTFGAGSRLTVL.

This clonotype was counted at least ten times. The V call is TRBV7-2, the J call TRBJ2-2; the D gene is possibly TRBD1 (6 bases). Germline CDR1 and CDR2: SGHTA and FQGNSA. Deletions cut 6 bases from V and 1 base from J, with 9 bases between. The CDR3 extends over 14 amino acids. DNA of the CDR3: TGTGCCAGCAGTCTACAGGGGAACACCGGGGAGCTGTTTTTT. Its translation: CASSLQGNTGELFF.

This clonotype was observed at least ten times. V usage is TRBV7-3 and J usage is TRBJ2-2; D may be TRBD2 (7 bases). Trimming cost V 5 bases and J 4 bases, with 17 bases left between them. The CDR3 is 16 residues long. CDR1 and CDR2 (germline): SGHTA, FQGTGA. CDR3 bases: TGTGCCAGCAGCAGTACAGGGAGGGTAGGCACCGGGGAGCTGTTTTTT. Translated: CASSSTGRVGTGELFF.

This clonotype has only one observation. A much more abundant neighbour one base away suggests this may be a read error. The chain combines TRBV6-2 or TRBV6-3 with TRBJ2-2; perhaps TRBD1 as D (6 bases). V was cut by 6 bases and J by 6 bases, with 17 bases left in between. The CDR3 consists of 15 residues. CDR1 is MNHEY and CDR2 is SVGEGT in the germline V gene. This CDR3 is CASRTGTYVSGELFF. The DNA for the CDR3 is TGTGCCAGCAGGACCGGGACATACGTCTCCGGGGAGCTGTTTTTT.

The V gene is TRBV30, the J gene TRBJ2-1, with 8 bases identical to TRBD2. CDR1 and CDR2 from the germline V gene are GTSNPN and SVGIG (reference sequence). The V and J ends lost 1 base and 7 bases, in that order; junction bases with no gene match: 6. The CDR3 length is 14 residues. The CDR3 region has the DNA TGTGCCTGGAGTGAAGGACTAGCATCAAATGAGCAGTTCTTC. Protein product: CAWSEGLASNEQFF.

This chain connects TRBV7-9 to TRBJ2-1; TRBD2 agrees at 10 bases. CDR3 length: 14 residues. The trim removed 6 bases at V and 8 bases at J, leaving 7 bases unmatched. Germline CDR1 and CDR2: SEHNR and FQNEAQ (reference sequence). CDR3 residues: CASSLPSGGDEQFF. The CDR3 coding sequence is TGTGCCAGCAGTTTGCCTAGCGGGGGCGATGAGCAGTTCTTC. Variable domain in full (rest from reference TRBV7-9 and TRBJ2-1): DTGVSQNPRHKITKRGQNVTFRCDPISEHNRLYWYRQTLGQGPEFLTYFQNEAQLEKSRLLSDRFSAERPKGSFSTLEIQRTEQGDSAMYLCASSLPSGGDEQFFGPGTRLTVL.

This clonotype was recorded many times. J is TRBJ2-1 and V is TRBV20-1, with 9 bases that match TRBD1. J lost 4 bases, V lost 1 base, and 14 bases had no gene match. The CDR3 is made up of 18 amino acids. Germline CDR1 reads DFQATT; CDR2 reads SNEGSKA (reference sequence). The chain's CDR3 is CSARVQGAAPRGYNEQFF. CDR3 nucleotide sequence: TGCAGTGCTAGAGTACAGGGGGCGGCTCCGCGTGGTTACAATGAGCAGTTCTTC.

In this sample, this clonotype turned up many times. The CDR3 loop reads CASSSLGGTDTQYF. The CDR3 DNA follows: TGTGCCAGCAGCTCCTTAGGGGGCACAGATACGCAGTATTTT. V gene TRBV9 combines with J gene TRBJ2-3; tentatively, D is TRBD1 (5 bases). The CDR3 totals 14 residues. The V end was cut by 4 bases, the J end by 1 base, with 10 bases between. Per germline, CDR1 SGDLS and CDR2 YYNGEE. The whole variable domain, filled in from reference TRBV9 and TRBJ2-3, reads DSGVTQTPKHLITATGQRVTLRCSPRSGDLSVYWYQQSLDQGLQFLIQYYNGEERAKGNILERFSAQQFPDLHSELNLSSLELGDSALYFCASSSLGGTDTQYFGPGTRLTVL.

This chain connects TRBV7-8 to TRBJ2-1, with TRBD1 identical over 10 bases. V trimming: 5 bases; J trimming: 5 bases; junction bases outside the gene matches: 9. CDR1 is SGHVS, CDR2 FQNEAQ, per germline. The CDR3 is 16 residues long. The CDR3 here is CASSPGTGVTHNEQFF. In nucleotides, the CDR3 is TGTGCCAGCAGCCCCGGGACAGGGGTAACCCACAATGAGCAGTTCTTC.

This clonotype was seen at least ten times. V and J are TRBV4-3 and TRBJ2-7; D may match TRBD1 or TRBD2 (6 bases each). Germline values: CDR1 LGHNA, CDR2 YSLEER. Trimming removed 0 bases from V and 3 bases from J, with 15 bases in between. The CDR3 extends over 16 amino acids. CDR3 sequence reads: CASSQESIGGYYEQYF. CDR3 nucleotides: TGCGCCAGCAGCCAAGAAAGTATAGGGGGGTACTACGAGCAGTACTTC.

This clonotype came up many times. The rearrangement links TRBV20-1 to TRBJ2-3; TRBD2 might be the D (5 bases). The germline V gene has CDR1 DFQATT and CDR2 SNEGSKA (reference sequence). The CDR3 totals 15 residues. V was shortened by 0 bases and J by 0 bases, with 10 bases between the two germline ends. The CDR3 DNA reads as TGCAGTGCTAGAGATACTAGGACTAGCACAGATACGCAGTATTTT. Protein sequence: CSARDTRTSTDTQYF.

At least ten counts were recorded for this clonotype. This sequence may be a read error, since a much larger clone differs from it by one base. This rearrangement joins TRBV6-2 or TRBV6-3 to TRBJ2-1; D is unresolved. There are 13 residues in the CDR3. Germline V gene sequence: CDR1 MNHEY, CDR2 SVGEGT. V lost 6 bases and J 4 bases, leaving 10 bases between the germline ends. CDR3 residues: CASRGRSYNEQFF. CDR3 in DNA: TGTGCCAGCAGAGGCAGATCTTACAATGAGCAGTTCTTC.

Ten or more counts support this clonotype. The V call is TRBV10-3, the J call TRBJ2-6; possibly TRBD1 for D (6 bases). The CDR3 totals 16 residues. The germline V gene encodes CDR1 ENHRY and CDR2 SYGVKD. V lost 0 bases and J 2 bases, leaving 8 bases between the germline ends. In DNA, the CDR3 is TGTGCCATCAGTGAGTCGTGGACAGCTGGGGCCAACGTCCTGACTTTC. Translation: CAISESWTAGANVLTF.

Note on this clonotype: Being one base from a much bigger clone, this may be a read error. The J gene is TRBJ1-2, the V gene TRBV5-1, with D hard to call. Per the germline V gene, CDR1 is SGHRS and CDR2 is YFSETQ. V was cut by 0 bases and J by 10 bases, with 10 bases left in between. The length of the CDR3 is 12 residues. The CDR3 DNA sequence: TGCGCCAGCAGCTTGGACGGCAAGGACTACACCTTC. Encoded protein: CASSLDGKDYTF.

About this clonotype itself: A read error is possible here, since a much larger clone lies one base away. J is TRBJ2-7 and V is TRBV12-3 or TRBV12-4, with D perhaps TRBD1 or TRBD2 (5 bases each). This CDR3 region has 16 residues. Trimming removed 5 bases at V and 1 base at J, with 18 bases between. CDR3 nucleotide sequence: TGTGCCAGCAGTGATTTGAGAGGGGTAAAATCCTACGAGCAGTACTTC. This sequence encodes CASSDLRGVKSYEQYF.

This clonotype was seen at least ten times. This rearrangement joins TRBV10-3 to TRBJ2-3; unclear D gene. V was trimmed by 2 bases and J by 7 bases, leaving 10 bases between them. Germline V CDR1 and CDR2: ENHRY, SYGVKD. This CDR3 region has 13 residues. DNA of the CDR3: TGTGCCATCAGTGAGAATGGAGAAAATACGCAGTATTTT. The encoded protein is CAISENGENTQYF.

This clonotype occurred many times. The chain has TRBV5-6 and TRBJ1-1; no firm D call. There are 13 residues in the CDR3. Germline V gene data show CDR1 as SGHDT and CDR2 as YYEEEE. Trimming left V 3 bases short and J 4 bases short, with 10 bases between. The CDR3 loop is CASSYDRSTEAFF. DNA of the CDR3: TGTGCCAGCAGCTACGACCGGAGCACTGAAGCTTTCTTT.

This clonotype was found a few times. A clone one base away is much larger, so this may be a read error. The V call is TRBV6-1, the J call TRBJ2-7; D not resolved. Germline V gene lookup returns CDR1 MNHNS and CDR2 SASEGT. The length of the CDR3 is 14 residues. V gave up 3 bases and J gave up 3 bases, with 12 bases separating them. CDR3 in DNA: TGTGCCAGCAGTGAGCACGTCGCCTACTACGAGCAGTACTTC. Amino acids: CASSEHVAYYEQYF.

This clonotype occurred many times. V usage is TRBV6-1 and J usage is TRBJ2-2, with D perhaps TRBD1 (6 bases). Looked up from germline, CDR1 is MNHNS and CDR2 is SASEGT. V lost 11 bases to trimming and J lost 7 bases, with 20 bases between them. The CDR3 totals 14 residues. The CDR3 DNA sequence: TGTGCCGGCCGGGACACCCTCGACGGCGGGGAGCTGTTTTTT. It codes for CAGRDTLDGGELFF.

A few counts support this clonotype. This sequence joins TRBV4-1 and TRBJ1-2; TRBD1 is a possible D gene (6 bases). This CDR3 contains 18 residues. CDR1 is MGHRA, CDR2 YSYEKL, per germline. With 0 bases removed from V and 4 bases from J, the gap between germline ends came to 21 bases. CDR3 bases: TGCGCCAGCAGCCAAGATCGGGGCGGGGGGCAGGGAGGCTATGGCTACACCTTC. It translates to CASSQDRGGGQGGYGYTF.

Comments on this clonotype: This sequence is one base from a far larger clone and is likely a read error. The V and J genes are TRBV6-5 and TRBJ2-5; TRBD1 matches 7 bases. Germline CDR1 and CDR2: MNHEY and SVGAGI. V gave up 2 bases and J gave up 5 bases; unmatched junction bases: 8. This CDR3 spans 15 amino acids. The CDR3 sequence is CASSYGRTGVETQYF. The CDR3, as DNA: TGTGCCAGCAGTTACGGTAGGACAGGCGTTGAGACCCAGTACTTC.

This clonotype was counted many times. The rearrangement uses TRBV28 and TRBJ2-2; tentative D call: TRBD1 (6 bases). Trimming stripped 3 bases from V and 5 bases from J, with 16 bases between. This CDR3 is built from 16 residues. Germline CDR1 and CDR2: MDHEN and SYDVKM. CDR3: CASSFYSQGLTGELFF. CDR3 nucleotide sequence: TGTGCCAGCAGTTTTTATTCTCAGGGGTTGACCGGGGAGCTGTTTTTT.

This chain connects TRBV15 to TRBJ2-1; the D gene is possibly TRBD1 (6 bases). The CDR3 has 14 amino acids. V lost 2 bases, J lost 10 bases, and 15 bases lay in between. Germline V gene sequence: CDR1 LNHNV, CDR2 YYDKDF (reference sequence). CDR3 in amino acids: CATSRPPGGLEQFF. In DNA form, the CDR3 reads TGTGCCACCAGCAGACCGCCTGGGGGCCTCGAGCAGTTCTTC.

This clonotype was recorded at least ten times. This chain uses TRBV20-1 with TRBJ1-4; D ambiguous. V dropped 3 bases and J dropped 4 bases, with 12 bases sitting between them. CDR1 is DFQATT, CDR2 SNEGSKA, per germline (reference sequence). The length of the CDR3 is 14 residues. CDR3 sequence reads: CSASEGLGNEKLFF. The CDR3 DNA is TGCAGTGCTAGTGAGGGCCTAGGTAATGAAAAACTGTTTTTT.

This clonotype was recorded many times. This chain joins TRBV7-8 and TRBJ2-1; TRBD2 matches 11 bases. This CDR3 contains 17 residues. Germline trimming cut 4 bases from V and 6 bases from J; bases unmatched to any gene: 11. CDR1 is SGHVS, CDR2 FQNEAQ, per germline. In DNA form, the CDR3 reads TGTGCCAGCAGCTACCGACTAGCGGGAACATCCATCAATGAGCAGTTCTTC. This sequence encodes CASSYRLAGTSINEQFF.